This T cell receptor (beta chain) derives from a study of cytomegalovirus exposure and HLA in healthy donors (TCRdb year 2017). Background on the whole study: An earlier analysis of several hundred of the donors reported roughly 300 Gb of sequence data and 95 million to 130 million unique TCR beta sequences obtained from about 179 million T cells. Class I and class II HLA loci were covered by the typing at four-digit resolution. Of the approximately 400 genotyped donors, approximately 82% fell in the genetic ancestry cluster associated with self-reported Caucasian donors. Every discovery cohort repertoire had been produced on one sequencing platform. The study combined high-throughput TCR immunosequencing, statistical association of individual TCRs with disease status, and machine learning to predict cytomegalovirus infection status. In addition to the first cohort of several hundred subjects, a separate validation cohort of 130 or so different subjects was used. Typing coverage differed by locus: A, B, C, DRB1 and DQB1 were typed in about 620-630 donors, DQA1 in about 560, DPA1 in around 610, and DPB1 in around 490. Several DR-DQ haplotypes were treated as single units for association and clustering because of strong linkage in the cohort. In an earlier analysis of about 590 of the donors, high-throughput TCR beta sequencing was used to judge whether each TCR beta V gene segment behaved as functional or pseudogenic. The later analysis used no new phenotypic data to find candidate immune exposures, relying instead on TCR beta sequences and their occurrence across donors. A later analysis re-examined previously published TCR beta repertoires from more than 650 donors and added high-resolution HLA genotyping to investigate patterns of TCR occurrence. Alongside the repertoire data, information on donor age, sex, ethnicity and CMV serostatus was compiled. In a later genetic analysis, genome-wide SNP genotypes for about 60% of the 666 donors were used, and that subset was treated as a discovery cohort. Among roughly 400 genotyped donors of the cohort, an average of approximately 220,000 unique TCR beta nucleotide sequences was sequenced per donor, of which about 18% were non-productive. Using immunosequencing, the study profiled T cell repertoires from 500 to 800 subjects and related those repertoires to cytomegalovirus serostatus. The study was designed to test whether signatures of past pathogen exposure could be identified by cataloging public T cell receptors. Roughly 300 gigabases of sequencing data and tens of millions of unique TCR sequences were included in an early release covering 550 to 800 HLA-typed donors.

Library method: the immunoSEQ multiplex PCR assay. The multiplex PCR relied on a mix of 60 forward primers for TCR Vbeta segments and 13 reverse primers for TCR Jbeta segments. The CDR3 region of rearranged TCR beta genes was amplified from genomic DNA with a multiplex PCR assay. On the Illumina HiSeq System, the amplified TCR beta libraries were sequenced as 87-base-pair reads. The authors processed their data as follows. A later analysis counted approximately 76 million unique TCR beta chains across the 600 to 850 repertoires, and 10 million to 11 million of these chains were shared by at least two donors. A nearest-neighbor algorithm error-corrected the raw reads and collapsed the reads into unique sequences, merging closely related sequences to remove PCR and sequencing errors. To assign V, D and J gene segments, CDR3 sequences were aligned to IMGT reference sequences. For a sequence to be retained, at least a six-nucleotide match to both a V gene segment and a J gene segment was required. A rearrangement counted as productive if the CDR3 had no stop codons and remained in frame with V and J, and every other rearrangement counted as non-productive. CDR3 was defined according to IMGT convention as the region running from the second conserved V-encoded cysteine to the conserved J-encoded phenylalanine. In an earlier analysis of around 570 of the donors, sequences lacking an unambiguous match to a single V gene segment were excluded. An earlier analysis of 550 to 650 of the donors classified V segments as functional when productive rearrangements were above 56.7% and as segregating when the standard deviation between donors was above 5%. To diagnose cytomegalovirus status from the catalog of TCR beta chain sequences, a statistical classification framework was built. A later analysis assigned V and J genes by comparing TCR nucleotide sequences with IMGT/GENE-DB human TR gene sequences. Using the TCRdist pipeline, a later analysis assigned CDR3 sequences along with most-parsimonious VDJ recombination scenarios. In a later analysis, each TCR beta chain was defined by its CDR3 amino acid sequence together with its V-gene family, and reads lacking a unique V-gene family were excluded. To address suspected cross-contamination and a sequencing artifact, a later analysis removed around 600 highly shared, low-generation-probability nucleotide sequences. A later analysis calculated a clonal expansion index for each public chain from normalized within-repertoire ranks of inferred template counts. A later analysis computed generation probabilities with a VDJ recombination model fitted to out-of-frame rearrangements, and checked the results against IGoR. A later analysis scored TCR-TCR, TCR-HLA and TCR-CMV co-occurrence with hypergeometric tests, applying a repertoire-size bias correction to TCR pairs. False discovery rates were estimated in a later analysis by permuting HLA or CMV assignments 20 times. In a later analysis, co-occurring TCRs were grouped with DBSCAN, and TCRdist sequence similarity was added when clustering was performed within HLA-allele-positive subsets. Repertoires with fewer than 30,000 or more than 120,000 public chains were left out of co-occurrence clustering, as were four to six repertoires with anomalous nucleotide sharing. This immuneACCESS table, as held by TCRdb, lists in-frame sequences with V and J called but not all clones. Of the missing ones, under half trace to an unresolved V gene in checked studies; the others have no known cause. The V and J calls and clone size come from that table; D and trimming were worked out from the DNA. Within this sample are around 160,000 clones, with 60% to 80% of them counted one time only. The ten most abundant clones make up 2% to 3% of the sample.

This clone was seen a handful of times. The antigen it recognizes is unknown. Base quality data are lacking; no much larger clone is found one base away. The paper's findings and limits, for the study overall: The presence/absence analyses assumed that sequencing depth was roughly uniform across donors, and that assumption may not be true. According to a later analysis, parvovirus B19, influenza, CMV and Epstein-Barr virus appeared linked to several top co-occurrence clusters. A later genetic analysis associated a missense DCLRE1C variant with V-gene and J-gene trimming of TCR beta chains, and an independent cohort replicated the association. In an earlier analysis of fewer than 700 of the donors, most TCR beta V segments appeared in productive rearrangements about 87% or about 30% of the time, broadly matching IMGT annotations. According to a later analysis, TCR association rates differed among HLA loci, with DRB1 alleles showing the most associated TCRs and HLA-C alleles showing the fewest. Three of the identified cytomegalovirus-associated TCR beta chains were confirmed in vitro to be specific for cytomegalovirus antigens. Most TCR sequences were seen in very few donors, while some public TCRs were found in many individuals. Some IMGT-functional V segments, including TRBV6-2 and TRBV6-3, could not be distinguished by the 87-base-pair reads and were therefore excluded. A cluster of highly shared sequence variants was judged likely to represent a technical artifact of the sequencing pipeline. For the cohort, immune exposure information was limited to CMV serostatus. Correlated functional status among segregating V segments might reflect linkage disequilibrium, but an unknown experimental factor could not be ruled out. The cohort was sequenced for TCR beta chains only, and without alpha or paired-chain data the features that could be detected were limited. Compared with the roughly 670-donor mean, donors in an Asian-associated ancestry cluster had fewer N-insertions in productive TCRs, according to a later genetic analysis. Because HLA typing was unavailable for some donors at each locus, only the typed subset was used in association tests. Cytomegalovirus status was reported to be diagnosed by the classifier with high specificity and sensitivity in both the original and validation cohorts. Because counts were too low, roughly 16 rarely observed V segments, including chromosome 9 orphons, were excluded from the earlier analysis of 587 of the donors. A total of 164 TCR beta chains were listed by the study as associated with cytomegalovirus. Strong co-occurrence of HLA alleles, especially DR and DQ, made assigning TCR associations to individual alleles difficult. According to a later analysis, most CMV-associated TCR beta chains appeared to be HLA-restricted, and the HLA associations seemed to be driven largely by CMV exposure. The authors suggested that the approach could potentially be extended to other disease states and immunological phenotypes. A further reported finding was that TCR beta sequences accurately predicted the HLA-A and HLA-B alleles for most subjects in the first cohort. At a false discovery rate of 0.05, a later analysis linked under 20,000 TCR beta sequences to specific HLA alleles. In a later analysis, HLA-associated TCR beta chains showed more clonal expansion and lower generation probabilities than non-associated chains that were equally common.

Looking up the germline V gene (reference sequence) yields CDR1 GTSNPN and CDR2 SVGIG. Ends trimmed: V by 5 bases, J by 1 base; bases unmatched to a gene: 3. The CDR3 contains 13 residues, cysteine and phenylalanine counted. Of the read, only the CDR3 DNA is kept; its 39 bases are in frame from base 1. In total, more than 500 healthy bone marrow donors made up the cohort. All cohort members were sampled while nominally healthy, although unrecorded immune exposures were likely present. The donor tested CMV seropositive, placing the donor among the 310 or so seropositive members of the cohort. Each donor provided a peripheral blood sample, and peripheral blood mononuclear cells were used for TCR beta sequencing. Genomic DNA extraction from the blood cell samples was performed with the Qiagen DNeasy Blood Extraction Kit.

The receptor comes from a woman aged 40 to 50 in good health and CMV-seropositive. The chain links TRBV30 with TRBJ2-3; TRBD2 fits 7 bases in the junction. The specimen was PBMCs. The nucleotide sequence reads TGTGCCTGGGGGGGGGAGGGCACAGATACGCAGTATTTT. Translation gives CAWGGEGTDTQYF.